This paragraph covers one TCR beta chain sequence. The antigen remains unidentified. The same CDR3 can be traced to other DNA sequences in this sample. The table came from immunoSEQ multiplex PCR; TCRdb's copy has only in-frame clones and leaves some out. The table shows some 2,100,000 clones, with 95% occurring only once. This CDR3 is built from 15 residues. Per the germline V gene, CDR1 is SGHRS and CDR2 is YFSETQ. V was trimmed by 1 base and J by 2 bases, leaving 11 bases between them. This sample is drawn from a study of shared clonotypes between healthy human individuals. Regarding the study as a whole: Despite large depth, rarefaction showed incomplete sorted-subset sequencing.

The source material was naive CD4+ T cells sorted from blood. Subset denoted: CD45RA+ positively selected. This TCR was recovered from a man aged 18-30 years in good health. This chain uses TRBV5-1 with TRBJ2-3; tentatively, D is TRBD1 (6 bases). This CDR3 reads CASSLPQGITDTQYF. CDR3 sequence (DNA): TGCGCCAGCAGCTTGCCACAGGGCATCACAGATACGCAGTATTTT.